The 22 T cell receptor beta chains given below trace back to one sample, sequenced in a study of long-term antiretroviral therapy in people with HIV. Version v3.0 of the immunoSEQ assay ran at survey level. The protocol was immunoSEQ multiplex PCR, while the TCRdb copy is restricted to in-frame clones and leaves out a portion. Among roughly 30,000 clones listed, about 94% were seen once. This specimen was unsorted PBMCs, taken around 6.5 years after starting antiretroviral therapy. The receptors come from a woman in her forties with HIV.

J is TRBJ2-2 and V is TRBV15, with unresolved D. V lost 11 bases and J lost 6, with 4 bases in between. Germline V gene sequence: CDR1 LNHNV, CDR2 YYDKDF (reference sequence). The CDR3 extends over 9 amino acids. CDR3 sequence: CARAGELFF. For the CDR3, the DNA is TGTGCCCGTGCCGGGGAGCTGTTTTTT.

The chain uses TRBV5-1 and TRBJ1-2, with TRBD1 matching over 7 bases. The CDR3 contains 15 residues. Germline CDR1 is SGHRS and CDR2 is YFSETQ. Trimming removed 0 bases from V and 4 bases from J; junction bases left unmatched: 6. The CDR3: CASSLETGVIYGYTF. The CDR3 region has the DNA TGCGCCAGCAGCTTGGAAACAGGGGTAATCTATGGCTACACCTTC. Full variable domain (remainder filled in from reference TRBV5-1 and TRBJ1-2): KAGVTQTPRYLIKTRGQQVTLSCSPISGHRSVSWYQQTPGQGLQFLFEYFSETQRNKGNFPGRFSGRQFSNSRSEMNVSTLELGDSALYLCASSLETGVIYGYTFGSGTRLTVV.

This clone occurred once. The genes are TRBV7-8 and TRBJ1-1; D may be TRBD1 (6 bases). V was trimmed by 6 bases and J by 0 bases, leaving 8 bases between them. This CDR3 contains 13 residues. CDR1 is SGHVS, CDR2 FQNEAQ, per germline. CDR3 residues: CASRQGVNTEAFF. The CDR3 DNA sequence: TGTGCCAGCAGACAGGGTGTGAACACTGAAGCTTTCTTT.

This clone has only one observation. The CDR3 nucleotides are TGTGCCACCAGCAACGACGGAGATTCAGTTCAGTACTTC. Translated, it gives CATSNDGDSVQYF. This sequence joins TRBV15 and TRBJ2-4; unclear D gene. This CDR3 spans 13 amino acids. Germline CDR1 reads LNHNV; CDR2 reads YYDKDF (reference sequence). The V end was cut by 4 bases, the J end by 11 bases, with 15 bases between.

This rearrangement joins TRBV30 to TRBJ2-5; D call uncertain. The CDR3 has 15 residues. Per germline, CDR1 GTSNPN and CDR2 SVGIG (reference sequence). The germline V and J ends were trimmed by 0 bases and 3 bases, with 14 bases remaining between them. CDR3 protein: CAWSVGRLPKETQYF. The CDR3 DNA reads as TGTGCCTGGAGTGTAGGTCGCCTCCCGAAAGAGACCCAGTACTTC.

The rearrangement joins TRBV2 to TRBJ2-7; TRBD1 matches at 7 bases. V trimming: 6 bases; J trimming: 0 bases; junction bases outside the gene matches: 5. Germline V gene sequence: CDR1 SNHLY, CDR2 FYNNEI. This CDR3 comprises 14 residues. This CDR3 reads CASRYRGDSYEQYF. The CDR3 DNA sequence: TGTGCCAGCAGATACAGGGGTGACTCCTACGAGCAGTACTTC.

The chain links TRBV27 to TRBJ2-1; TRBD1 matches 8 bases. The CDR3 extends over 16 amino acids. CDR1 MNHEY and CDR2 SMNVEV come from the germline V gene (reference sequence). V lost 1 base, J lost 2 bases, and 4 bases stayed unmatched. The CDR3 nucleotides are TGTGCCAGCAGTTTATTGAGCAGGGGGCCCTACAATGAGCAGTTCTTC. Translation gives CASSLLSRGPYNEQFF.

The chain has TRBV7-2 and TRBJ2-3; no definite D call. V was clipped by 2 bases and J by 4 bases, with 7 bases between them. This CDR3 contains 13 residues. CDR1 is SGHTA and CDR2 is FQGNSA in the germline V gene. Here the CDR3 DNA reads TGTGCCAGCAGCTTAATTGGGGCAGATACGCAGTATTTT. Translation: CASSLIGADTQYF.

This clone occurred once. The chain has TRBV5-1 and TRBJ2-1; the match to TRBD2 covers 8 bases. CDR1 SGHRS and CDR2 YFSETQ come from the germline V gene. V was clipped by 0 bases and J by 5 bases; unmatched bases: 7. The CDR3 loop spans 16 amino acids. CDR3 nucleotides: TGCGCCAGCAGCTTGGAGGCTAGCGGGTCTCACAATGAGCAGTTCTTC. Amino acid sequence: CASSLEASGSHNEQFF.

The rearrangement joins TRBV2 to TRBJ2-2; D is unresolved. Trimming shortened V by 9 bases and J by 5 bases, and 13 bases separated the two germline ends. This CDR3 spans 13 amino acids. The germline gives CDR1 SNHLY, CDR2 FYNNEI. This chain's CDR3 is CARRDDLTGELFF. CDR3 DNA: TGTGCCAGAAGAGATGACCTTACCGGGGAGCTGTTTTTT.

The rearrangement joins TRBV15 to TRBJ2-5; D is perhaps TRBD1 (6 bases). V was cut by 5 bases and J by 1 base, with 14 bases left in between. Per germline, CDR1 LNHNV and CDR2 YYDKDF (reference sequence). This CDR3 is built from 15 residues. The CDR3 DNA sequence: TGTGCCACCAGCGGAAAGGACAGCCTCCAAGAGACCCAGTACTTC. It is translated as CATSGKDSLQETQYF.

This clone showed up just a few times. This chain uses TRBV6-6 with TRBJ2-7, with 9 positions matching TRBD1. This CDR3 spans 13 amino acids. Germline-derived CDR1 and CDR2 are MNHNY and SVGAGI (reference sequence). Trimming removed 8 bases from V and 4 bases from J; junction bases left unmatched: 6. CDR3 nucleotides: TGTGCCAGCTCCGGACAGGGGCATTACGAGCAGTACTTC. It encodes CASSGQGHYEQYF.

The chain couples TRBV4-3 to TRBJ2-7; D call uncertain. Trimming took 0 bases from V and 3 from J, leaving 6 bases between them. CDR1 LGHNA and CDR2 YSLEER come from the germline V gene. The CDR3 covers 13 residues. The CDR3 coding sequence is TGCGCCAGCAGCCAAGATAACGGCTACGAGCAGTACTTC. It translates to CASSQDNGYEQYF.

Written as DNA, the CDR3 is TGTGCCAGCAGTGGACAGGCCTTGAGCTCTGGAAACACCATATATTTT. It is translated as CASSGQALSSGNTIYF. V usage is TRBV11-2 and J usage is TRBJ1-3; 7 nucleotides match TRBD1. Germline V lookup: CDR1 SGHAT, CDR2 FQNNGV. The CDR3 is 16 residues long. V was pared by 6 bases and J by 0 bases, with 8 bases of the junction left unmatched.

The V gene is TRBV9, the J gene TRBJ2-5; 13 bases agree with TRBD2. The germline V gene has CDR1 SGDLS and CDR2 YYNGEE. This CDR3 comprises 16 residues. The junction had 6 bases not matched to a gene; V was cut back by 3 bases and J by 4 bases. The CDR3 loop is CASSATSGGASETQYF. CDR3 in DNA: TGTGCCAGCAGCGCTACTAGCGGGGGGGCTTCAGAGACCCAGTACTTC. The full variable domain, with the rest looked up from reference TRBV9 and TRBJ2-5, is DSGVTQTPKHLITATGQRVTLRCSPRSGDLSVYWYQQSLDQGLQFLIQYYNGEERAKGNILERFSAQQFPDLHSELNLSSLELGDSALYFCASSATSGGASETQYFGPGTRLLVL.

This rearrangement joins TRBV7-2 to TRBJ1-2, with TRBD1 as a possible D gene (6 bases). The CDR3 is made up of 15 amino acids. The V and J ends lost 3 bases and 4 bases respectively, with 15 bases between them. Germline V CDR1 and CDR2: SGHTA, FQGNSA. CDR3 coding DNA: TGTGCCAGCAGCTTTATGGACAGCCCTGGCTATGGCTACACCTTC. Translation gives CASSFMDSPGYGYTF. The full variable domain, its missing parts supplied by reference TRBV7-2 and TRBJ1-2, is GAGVSQSPSNKVTEKGKDVELRCDPISGHTALYWYRQSLGQGLEFLIYFQGNSAPDKSGLPSDRFSAERTGGSVSTLTIQRTQQEDSAVYLCASSFMDSPGYGYTFGSGTRLTVV.

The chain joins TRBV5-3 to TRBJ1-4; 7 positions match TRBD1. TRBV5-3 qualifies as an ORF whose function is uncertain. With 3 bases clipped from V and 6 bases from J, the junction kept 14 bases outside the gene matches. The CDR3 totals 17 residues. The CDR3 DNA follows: TGTGCCAGAAGCTGGTTCCCGGGACAGAGGCTGGATGAAAAACTGTTTTTT. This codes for CARSWFPGQRLDEKLFF.

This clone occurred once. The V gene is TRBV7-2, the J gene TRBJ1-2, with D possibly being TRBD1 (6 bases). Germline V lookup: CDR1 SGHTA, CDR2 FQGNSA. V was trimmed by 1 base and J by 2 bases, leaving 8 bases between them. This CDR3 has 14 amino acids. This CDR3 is CASSLGTENYGYTF. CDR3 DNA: TGTGCCAGCAGCTTAGGGACAGAGAACTATGGCTACACCTTC.

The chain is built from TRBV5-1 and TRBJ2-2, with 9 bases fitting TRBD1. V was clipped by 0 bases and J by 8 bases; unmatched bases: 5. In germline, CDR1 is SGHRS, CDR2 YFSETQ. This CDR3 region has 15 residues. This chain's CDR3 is CASSLGDRESGELFF. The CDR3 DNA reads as TGCGCCAGCAGCTTGGGGGACAGGGAATCTGGGGAGCTGTTTTTT. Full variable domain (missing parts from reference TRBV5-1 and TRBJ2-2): KAGVTQTPRYLIKTRGQQVTLSCSPISGHRSVSWYQQTPGQGLQFLFEYFSETQRNKGNFPGRFSGRQFSNSRSEMNVSTLELGDSALYLCASSLGDRESGELFFGEGSRLTVL.

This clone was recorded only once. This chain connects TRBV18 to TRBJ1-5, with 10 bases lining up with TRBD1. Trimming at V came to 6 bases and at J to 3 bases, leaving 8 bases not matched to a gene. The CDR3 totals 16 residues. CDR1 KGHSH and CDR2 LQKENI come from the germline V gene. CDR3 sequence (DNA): TGTGCCAGCTCCCTGACGGACAGGGGGATCAATCAGCCCCAGCATTTT. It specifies CASSLTDRGINQPQHF.

The CDR3 nucleotides are TGCGCCAGCAGCCTGATGGATAATGAAAAACTGTTTTTT. Translating it yields CASSLMDNEKLFF. The chain is built from TRBV5-1 and TRBJ1-4; D is unclear. Between the trimmed V and J ends, which lost 4 bases and 4 bases, there was a span of 8 bases. The germline CDR1 and CDR2 sequences are SGHRS and YFSETQ. The CDR3 consists of 13 residues.

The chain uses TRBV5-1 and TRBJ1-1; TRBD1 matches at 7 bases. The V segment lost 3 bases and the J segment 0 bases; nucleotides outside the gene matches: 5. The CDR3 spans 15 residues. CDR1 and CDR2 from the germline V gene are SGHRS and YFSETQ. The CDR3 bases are TGCGCCAGCAGCTCCAGAGGACAGGTGAACACTGAAGCTTTCTTT. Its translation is CASSSRGQVNTEAFF.